This T cell receptor (beta chain) was profiled in a study of human T cells and chemical hapten exposure. At the level of the study: Patch tests put 0.01% DPC on the upper back, and the results were checked at 6 days.

Each CDR3 protein is one row after TCRdb ran MiXCR on the RACE reads. Of tens of thousands of distinct CDR3 sequences listed, 8.5% to 12% are singletons. In its sample, this clonotype was seen many times. Indicated time point: patch test 2, 6 weeks after DPC sensitization. Noted treatment: therapeutic diphenylcyclopropenone sensitization with weekly scalp DPC. This specimen was whole blood, taken in connection with sensitization to the hapten diphenylcyclopropenone (DPC). The receptor was isolated from a woman aged 45-59 years with alopecia areata. Some clones in this sample may be carry-over from other donors' samples.

The CDR3 spells CSVEQETGTGGSYEQYF. The CDR3 nucleotides are TGCAGCGTTGAACAGGAAACCGGGACAGGGGGCTCCTACGAGCAGTACTTC. The chain recombines TRBV29-1 with TRBJ2-7, with 11 positions matching TRBD1. J gave up 0 bases and V 2 bases, and 9 bases lay outside the gene matches. Germline values: CDR1 SQVTM, CDR2 ANQGSEA. This CDR3 is 17 amino acids long.